The 23 T cell receptor beta chains listed next were all sequenced from one sample in a study of blood T cell repertoires in COVID-19. This table comes from immunoSEQ multiplex PCR, and its TCRdb copy is limited to in-frame clones, with some not included. Of 150,000 to 200,000 clones detected, roughly 85% appear once; the ten largest clones hold roughly 9.7%. Sequenced: peripheral blood. The receptors were sampled from a human donor with active or convalescent COVID-19. The donor label of this sample is uncertain.

This chain links TRBV6-6 with TRBJ1-5; D uncertain. The V end lost 6 bases, the J end lost 6 bases, and 12 bases lay between the germline ends. The CDR3 runs 13 residues. Germline V gives CDR1 MNHNY, CDR2 SVGAGI (reference sequence). The CDR3 region is CASSPRDFQPQHF. The CDR3 DNA follows: TGTGCCAGCAGCCCCCGGGATTTTCAGCCCCAGCATTTT.

The gene calls are TRBV11-2 and TRBJ1-1, with 8 positions matching TRBD1. Trimming took 0 bases from V and 9 from J; bases not matched to a gene: 3. The germline V gene has CDR1 SGHAT and CDR2 FQNNGV. The CDR3 length is 13 residues. The CDR3 DNA reads TGTGCCAGCAGCTTAGATCGACAGGGGAAAGCTTTCTTT. This gives the protein CASSLDRQGKAFF.

This rearrangement joins TRBV10-3 to TRBJ2-7; D unresolved. CDR1 and CDR2 (germline): ENHRY, SYGVKD. CDR3 length: 13 residues. The V and J ends lost 9 bases and 1 base respectively, with 13 bases between them. The CDR3 loop is CAITPESSYEQYF. CDR3 coding DNA: TGTGCCATAACCCCGGAGTCTTCCTACGAGCAGTACTTC.

J is TRBJ1-2 and V is TRBV11-2; D may be TRBD1 (6 bases). Germline V lookup: CDR1 SGHAT, CDR2 FQNNGV. Trimming removed 0 bases from V and 5 bases from J, with 13 bases in between. This CDR3 has 15 residues. The CDR3, as DNA: TGTGCCAGCAGCTTAGATTTCGGGGGGGCTTATGGCTACACCTTC. Residues: CASSLDFGGAYGYTF.

Only one count was recorded for this clone. V usage is TRBV12-3 or TRBV12-4 and J usage is TRBJ2-5; D is possibly TRBD2 (5 bases). Between the trimmed V and J ends, which lost 6 bases and 6 bases, there was a span of 11 bases. The CDR3 runs to 12 residues. The DNA of the CDR3 is TGTGCCAGCAGAAGCGGTGGTCAGACCCAGTACTTC. This sequence encodes CASRSGGQTQYF.

The chain combines TRBV7-3 with TRBJ2-2; D possibly corresponds to TRBD1 (5 bases). The CDR3 consists of 15 residues. V was shortened by 5 bases and J by 0 bases, with 10 bases between the two germline ends. Germline V gene data show CDR1 as SGHTA and CDR2 as FQGTGA. CDR3 in amino acids: CASSLDSANTGELFF. CDR3 nucleotide sequence: TGTGCCAGCAGCCTCGACAGCGCGAACACCGGGGAGCTGTTTTTT.

The chain recombines TRBV5-4 with TRBJ2-3; D is ambiguous. V lost 4 bases, J lost 0 bases, and 3 bases lay in between. This CDR3 has 12 amino acids. The germline V gene encodes CDR1 SGHNT and CDR2 YYREEE (reference sequence). The CDR3 protein is CASSPSTDTQYF. In nucleotides, the CDR3 is TGTGCCAGCAGCCCTAGCACAGATACGCAGTATTTT.

The J gene is TRBJ2-5, the V gene TRBV4-3, with TRBD1 as a possible D gene (6 bases). This CDR3 is 14 amino acids long. Trimming took 4 bases from V and 2 from J, leaving 11 bases between them. Germline CDR1 and CDR2: LGHNA and YSLEER. The CDR3 nucleotides are TGCGCCAGCAGCCGAGGACAGATACAAGAGACCCAGTACTTC. Its translation: CASSRGQIQETQYF.

In nucleotides, the CDR3 is TGTGCCAGCCTCCCGGGGGGGCCGGGCAATGAGCAGTTCTTC. Amino acid sequence: CASLPGGPGNEQFF. The chain employs TRBV28 and TRBJ2-1, with 8 bases that match TRBD2. This CDR3 spans 14 amino acids. CDR1 and CDR2 from the germline V gene are MDHEN and SYDVKM. Losses at the gene ends were 8 bases for V and 6 bases for J; bases not matched to a gene: 9.

The chain carries TRBV9 and TRBJ2-1; TRBD2 matches 9 bases. Germline assignment: CDR1 SGDLS and CDR2 YYNGEE. The length of the CDR3 is 18 residues. V was clipped by 4 bases and J by 0 bases; unmatched bases: 11. CDR3 protein: CASSSPMGGGASYNEQFF. CDR3 in DNA: TGTGCCAGCAGCAGCCCGATGGGCGGGGGGGCCTCCTACAATGAGCAGTTCTTC.

The chain couples TRBV27 to TRBJ2-7, with a possible D match to TRBD1 (7 bases). V shed 5 bases and J shed 4 bases, with 12 bases lying between them. The CDR3 has 13 residues. The germline V gene has CDR1 MNHEY and CDR2 SMNVEV (reference sequence). The CDR3 sequence: CASSTRDRYEQYF. CDR3 bases: TGTGCCAGCAGTACGCGGGACAGATACGAGCAGTACTTC.

Concerning this clone itself: This sample includes further DNA sequences coding for the same CDR3. The chain carries TRBV6-1 and TRBJ1-5, with 11 bases aligning to TRBD1. Germline V lookup: CDR1 MNHNS, CDR2 SASEGT. Trimming cost V 0 bases and J 6 bases; bases outside gene matches: 1. The CDR3 covers 15 residues. This CDR3 reads CASSEAGQGGQPQHF. In DNA form, the CDR3 reads TGTGCCAGCAGTGAAGCGGGACAGGGGGGTCAGCCCCAGCATTTT.

The V gene is TRBV9, the J gene TRBJ2-1, with TRBD1 matching over 7 bases. Germline assignment: CDR1 SGDLS and CDR2 YYNGEE. Trimming at V came to 3 bases and at J to 4 bases, leaving 7 bases not matched to a gene. CDR3 length equals 15 residues. In DNA, the CDR3 is TGTGCCAGCAGCGAGTCCGGGACAGCATACAATGAGCAGTTCTTC. Its protein is CASSESGTAYNEQFF.

This chain uses TRBV5-1 with TRBJ2-3; 14 bases map to TRBD2. The CDR3 spans 16 residues. Germline-derived CDR1 and CDR2 are SGHRS and YFSETQ. V lost 4 bases and J lost 6; bases outside the gene matches: 7. As DNA, the CDR3 is TGCGCCAGCAGCCCACCGGGACTAGCGGGAGTGGATACGCAGTATTTT. This gives the protein CASSPPGLAGVDTQYF. The full variable domain, its missing parts supplied by reference TRBV5-1 and TRBJ2-3, is KAGVTQTPRYLIKTRGQQVTLSCSPISGHRSVSWYQQTPGQGLQFLFEYFSETQRNKGNFPGRFSGRQFSNSRSEMNVSTLELGDSALYLCASSPPGLAGVDTQYFGPGTRLTVL.

This clone occurred a few times. This rearrangement joins TRBV19 to TRBJ2-1; 10 nucleotides align to TRBD1. Per germline, CDR1 LNHDA and CDR2 SQIVND (reference sequence). V shed 6 bases, J shed 9 bases, and the junction held 11 bases outside the gene matches. This CDR3 comprises 15 residues. The CDR3 is CASRRPGQGMVEQFF. CDR3 nucleotides: TGTGCCAGTAGGCGTCCGGGACAGGGGATGGTTGAGCAGTTCTTC.

Here the CDR3 DNA reads TGTGCCAGCAGCTTAGCGACGCATGGGACAGACGGACAGCCCCAGCATTTT. Its translation is CASSLATHGTDGQPQHF. The chain combines TRBV7-9 with TRBJ1-5; 7 bases align to TRBD1. The trim removed 0 bases at V and 7 bases at J, leaving 12 bases unmatched. Germline loops: CDR1 SEHNR, CDR2 FQNEAQ (reference sequence). The CDR3 spans 17 residues.

The chain uses TRBV21-1 and TRBJ2-7; no check of the table's D call, TRBD2, against the DNA was made. TRBV21-1 counts as a pseudogene. The CDR3 contains 13 residues. CDR3 sequence: CASSRGAGGEQYF. CDR3 nucleotide sequence: TGTGCCAGCAGCCGGGGGGCCGGGGGCGAGCAGTACTTC.

The chain combines TRBV27 with TRBJ1-6; TRBD1 is a possible D gene (5 bases). Trimming shortened V by 0 bases and J by 3 bases, and 9 bases separated the two germline ends. CDR1 is MNHEY, CDR2 SMNVEV, per germline (reference sequence). The CDR3 runs 16 residues. The CDR3 nucleotides read TGTGCCAGCAGTTTATCGGGGCAGGTCTATAATTCACCCCTCCACTTT. Encoded protein: CASSLSGQVYNSPLHF.

The chain is built from TRBV9 and TRBJ2-2; 9 bases fit TRBD1. V dropped 3 bases and J dropped 4; count of bases not matched to a gene: 10. Germline V gene lookup returns CDR1 SGDLS and CDR2 YYNGEE. CDR3 length equals 17 residues. This CDR3 is CASSAASGQGGTGELFF. In DNA, the CDR3 is TGTGCCAGCAGCGCGGCGTCGGGACAGGGTGGCACCGGGGAGCTGTTTTTT.

This chain links TRBV1 with TRBJ2-1; the table gives TRBD2 as D, unverified against the DNA. TRBV1 is labeled a pseudogene. The CDR3 covers 16 residues. CDR3 in DNA: TGCACCAGCAGCCAACAGAGAGCGGGATACTACAATGAGCAGTTCTTC. Translating gives CTSSQQRAGYYNEQFF.

CDR3 bases: TGTGCCAGCAGCCAAGAAGGTGGGGGCCCTACCTATGGCTACACCTTC. Translation gives CASSQEGGGPTYGYTF. This rearrangement joins TRBV11-2 to TRBJ1-2; a weak D match, TRBD1 (6 bases). CDR3 length: 16 residues. Germline loops: CDR1 SGHAT, CDR2 FQNNGV. V lost 5 bases and J lost 4, with 20 bases in between.

The gene calls are TRBV9 and TRBJ1-1; TRBD1 is a possible D gene (5 bases). CDR1 is SGDLS and CDR2 is YYNGEE in the germline V gene. The germline V and J ends were trimmed by 0 bases and 0 bases, with 15 bases remaining between them. This CDR3 is 17 amino acids long. CDR3 residues: CASSVAPQGVLNTEAFF. The DNA of the CDR3 is TGTGCCAGCAGCGTAGCTCCTCAGGGCGTCCTGAACACTGAAGCTTTCTTT.

This rearrangement joins TRBV27 to TRBJ1-4; D is perhaps TRBD1 (5 bases). Deletions cut 2 bases from V and 10 bases from J, with 14 bases between. This CDR3 spans 14 amino acids. Per the germline V gene, CDR1 is MNHEY and CDR2 is SMNVEV (reference sequence). CDR3 in DNA: TGTGCCAGCAGTTTACAGGGTGAAAACGGAAAACTGTTTTTT. As protein: CASSLQGENGKLFF.